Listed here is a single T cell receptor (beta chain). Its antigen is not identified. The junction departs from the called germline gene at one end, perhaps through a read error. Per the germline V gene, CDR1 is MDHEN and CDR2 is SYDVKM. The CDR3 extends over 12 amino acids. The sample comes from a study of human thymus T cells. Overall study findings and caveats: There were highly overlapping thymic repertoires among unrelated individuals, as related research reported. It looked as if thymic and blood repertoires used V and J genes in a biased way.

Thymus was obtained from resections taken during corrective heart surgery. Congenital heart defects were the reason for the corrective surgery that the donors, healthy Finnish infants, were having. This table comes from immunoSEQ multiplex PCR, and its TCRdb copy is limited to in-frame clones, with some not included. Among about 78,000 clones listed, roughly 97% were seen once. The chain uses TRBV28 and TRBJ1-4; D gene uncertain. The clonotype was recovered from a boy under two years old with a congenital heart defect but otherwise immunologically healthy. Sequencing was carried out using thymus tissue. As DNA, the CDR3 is TGTGCCACCTCCCAAACTTATGAAAAACTGTTTTTT. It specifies CATSQTYEKLFF.